This T cell receptor beta chain appears in the sequencing data of a study of T cell responses to AZD1222 COVID-19 vaccine. Study outcomes and limitations: Only a handful of AZD1222 recipients tested seropositive at baseline.

As to this clone: What it binds is not known.

TCRdb's table, derived via immunoSEQ multiplex PCR, lists solely in-frame clones and lacks some. Seen here are about 270,000 clones, 94% observed once, and the top ten hold around 0.57%. The study pooled second doses at about 4 or about 12 weeks. This clonotype was obtained from an adult who received the AZD1222 COVID-19 vaccine. The sample in question was peripheral blood, obtained 28 days after the second AZD1222 dose.

CDR3 protein: CSATGGTQYF. CDR3 coding DNA: TGCAGTGCCACAGGGGGGACCCAGTACTTC. The chain links TRBV20-1 to TRBJ2-5, with 8 bases lining up with TRBD1. Germline CDR1 DFQATT, CDR2 SNEGSKA (reference sequence). The CDR3 is 10 residues long. V shed 6 bases and J 7 bases; nucleotides not matched to a gene: 1.